A single sample is the source of the 20 T cell receptor beta chains below, sequenced in a study of blood T cell repertoires in COVID-19. Profiling relied on immunoSEQ multiplex PCR, and the TCRdb table lists in-frame clones only, not all of them. The table includes 150,000 to 200,000 clones, approximately 80% detected once. The sample consisted of peripheral blood. These TCRs come from a woman of 80 years or more with acute or convalescent COVID-19.

In nucleotides, the CDR3 is TGTGCCAGCAGCTTAGCCCACGGTTACTGGACAGATGGGCCCGGGGAGCTGTTTTTT. Protein: CASSLAHGYWTDGPGELFF. V gene TRBV7-9 combines with J gene TRBJ2-2, with D possibly matching TRBD1 (6 bases). The CDR3 runs to 19 residues. The V gene lost 0 bases and the J gene lost 6 bases, with 23 bases spanning the gap. CDR1 is SEHNR and CDR2 is FQNEAQ in the germline V gene (reference sequence).

This chain joins TRBV5-1 and TRBJ2-2; D may be TRBD2 (6 bases). Looked up from germline, CDR1 is SGHRS and CDR2 is YFSETQ. V was shortened by 0 bases and J by 1 base, with 16 bases between the two germline ends. There are 18 residues in the CDR3. The CDR3: CASSLESGGVGNTGELFF. The CDR3 nucleotides are TGCGCCAGCAGCTTGGAATCTGGCGGGGTGGGGAACACCGGGGAGCTGTTTTTT.

The gene calls are TRBV7-2 and TRBJ2-5; 9 bases line up with TRBD2. Germline CDR1 SGHTA, CDR2 FQGNSA. This CDR3 is built from 16 residues. V was pared by 2 bases and J by 3 bases, with 7 bases of the junction left unmatched. This chain's CDR3 is CASSLKSSGGKETQYF. CDR3 sequence (DNA): TGTGCCAGCAGCTTAAAGTCCAGCGGGGGGAAAGAGACCCAGTACTTC.

The chain is built from TRBV3-1 (or the pseudogene TRBV3-2) and TRBJ1-1; D is possibly TRBD1 (5 bases). The CDR3 is 14 residues long. Germline assignment: CDR1 LGHDT and CDR2 YNNKEL (reference sequence). Trimming pared 3 bases from V and 1 base from J, leaving 9 bases between. The CDR3 DNA reads as TGTGCCAGCAGCCAGACGACAGCGAACACTGAAGCTTTCTTT. This encodes CASSQTTANTEAFF.

The V gene is TRBV2, the J gene TRBJ1-1; 8 bases are a match to TRBD1. In germline, CDR1 is SNHLY, CDR2 FYNNEI. Trimming cost V 6 bases and J 4 bases; bases outside gene matches: 7. This CDR3 has 14 amino acids. The CDR3 protein is CASRADRVGTEAFF. The CDR3 DNA follows: TGTGCCAGCAGGGCGGACAGGGTTGGCACTGAAGCTTTCTTT. The variable domain in full, completed from reference TRBV2 and TRBJ1-1, reads EPEVTQTPSHQVTQMGQEVILRCVPISNHLYFYWYRQILGQKVEFLVSFYNNEISEKSEIFDDQFSVERPDGSNFTLKIRSTKLEDSAMYFCASRADRVGTEAFFGQGTRLTVV.

The chain is built from TRBV4-1 and TRBJ2-2, with TRBD2 identical over 9 bases. The V gene's germline CDR1 is MGHRA and CDR2 YSYEKL. The CDR3 has 20 residues. With 0 bases clipped from V and 6 bases from J, the junction kept 17 bases outside the gene matches. CDR3 region: CASSQDPPGTSLLSAGELFF. Here the CDR3 DNA reads TGCGCCAGCAGCCAAGACCCCCCCGGGACTAGCCTTTTATCGGCCGGGGAGCTGTTTTTT.

This clone was found many times. The chain carries TRBV18 and TRBJ2-1; 10 bases agree with TRBD2. CDR3 size: 16 residues. In germline, CDR1 is KGHSH, CDR2 LQKENI. V was pared by 1 base and J by 4 bases, with 4 bases of the junction left unmatched. The CDR3 sequence is CASSPLPSGSYNEQFF. The DNA for the CDR3 is TGTGCCAGCTCACCACTTCCTAGCGGGAGTTACAATGAGCAGTTCTTC.

The chain links TRBV9 to TRBJ2-5, with 13 bases lining up with TRBD2. The germline V gene has CDR1 SGDLS and CDR2 YYNGEE. The CDR3 spans 15 residues. Trimming at V came to 4 bases and at J to 5 bases, leaving 5 bases not matched to a gene. The CDR3 nucleotides read TGTGCCAGCAGCCGCGGACTAGCGGGAGCCGAGACCCAGTACTTC. This sequence encodes CASSRGLAGAETQYF.

On this clone itself: This CDR3 is also generated by other DNA sequences in the sample. The V gene is TRBV18, the J gene TRBJ2-7; tentative D call: TRBD2 (6 bases). The CDR3 runs 14 residues. Looked up from germline, CDR1 is KGHSH and CDR2 is LQKENI. Trimming shortened V by 3 bases and J by 5 bases, and 14 bases separated the two germline ends. CDR3 amino acids: CASSPPDRGNEQYF. DNA of the CDR3: TGTGCCAGCTCACCTCCGGACCGGGGGAACGAGCAGTACTTC. Complete variable domain (other parts from reference TRBV18 and TRBJ2-7): NAGVMQNPRHLVRRRGQEARLRCSPMKGHSHVYWYRQLPEEGLKFMVYLQKENIIDESGMPKERFSAEFPKEGPSILRIQQVVRGDSAAYFCASSPPDRGNEQYFGPGTRLTVT.

This clone has more than one count but fewer than ten. Here the CDR3 DNA reads TGTGCTGCCCGGACAGGGGCGAATGGCTACACCTTC. It yields the protein CAARTGANGYTF. V gene TRBV12-3 or TRBV12-4 combines with J gene TRBJ1-2; TRBD1 matches 9 bases. This CDR3 contains 12 residues.

CDR3 amino acids: CAWSVQGRNSPLHF. The CDR3 coding sequence is TGTGCCTGGAGTGTGCAGGGTAGGAATTCACCCCTCCACTTT. The rearrangement uses TRBV30 and TRBJ1-6, with D perhaps TRBD1 (5 bases). Germline V gene lookup returns CDR1 GTSNPN and CDR2 SVGIG (reference sequence). The CDR3 is made up of 14 amino acids. Trimming shortened V by 0 bases and J by 7 bases, and 10 bases separated the two germline ends.

The rearrangement joins TRBV5-1 to TRBJ2-7, with TRBD2 as a possible D gene (6 bases). CDR3 length equals 15 residues. V was shortened by 3 bases and J by 3 bases, with 16 bases between the two germline ends. CDR1 is SGHRS and CDR2 is YFSETQ in the germline V gene. The CDR3: CASSWRTGEVYEQYF. CDR3 nucleotide sequence: TGCGCCAGCAGCTGGAGGACGGGGGAGGTCTACGAGCAGTACTTC.

In its sample, this clone was seen once. The V gene is TRBV5-1, the J gene TRBJ2-7; 9 bases agree with TRBD2. The germline gives CDR1 SGHRS, CDR2 YFSETQ. The trim removed 4 bases at V and 0 bases at J, leaving 5 bases unmatched. This CDR3 is built from 15 residues. Here the CDR3 reads CASSAVLAGSYEQYF. The CDR3 region has the DNA TGCGCCAGCAGCGCGGTACTAGCGGGCTCCTACGAGCAGTACTTC.

This clone was observed at least ten times. The chain couples TRBV30 to TRBJ2-2, with unresolved D. This CDR3 has 14 residues. Germline V gene lookup returns CDR1 GTSNPN and CDR2 SVGIG (reference sequence). V dropped 5 bases and J dropped 1 base, with 11 bases sitting between them. The CDR3, as DNA: TGTGCCTGGGCTACTGAGTGGAACACCGGGGAGCTGTTTTTT. Its translation is CAWATEWNTGELFF.

CDR3 nucleotide sequence: TGCAGCGTTGCCAGACTAGCGGAGGAGACCCAGTACTTC. Protein: CSVARLAEETQYF. V and J are TRBV29-1 and TRBJ2-5; TRBD2 aligns across 9 bases. V gave up 4 bases and J gave up 5 bases; unmatched junction bases: 5. The CDR3 consists of 13 residues. In germline, CDR1 is SQVTM, CDR2 ANQGSEA.

V and J are TRBV6-1 and TRBJ2-2, with 8 positions matching TRBD2. This CDR3 comprises 15 residues. V dropped 8 bases and J dropped 6; count of bases not matched to a gene: 11. In germline, CDR1 is MNHNS, CDR2 SASEGT. The CDR3 sequence is CASGRGGRPPGELFF. DNA for the CDR3: TGTGCCAGCGGCCGCGGGGGGCGCCCTCCCGGGGAGCTGTTTTTT.

On this clone itself: Distinct nucleotide sequences in the sample also encode this CDR3. This rearrangement joins TRBV5-1 to TRBJ1-6; possibly TRBD1 for D (6 bases). The germline V and J ends were trimmed by 0 bases and 6 bases, with 13 bases remaining between them. The CDR3 contains 16 residues. Germline values: CDR1 SGHRS, CDR2 YFSETQ. DNA for the CDR3: TGCGCCAGCAGCTTGGCCGCCGGGACACCTAATTCACCCCTCCACTTT. Its protein is CASSLAAGTPNSPLHF.

The chain employs TRBV6-5 and TRBJ1-5; D unresolved. The V end lost 10 bases, the J end lost 0 bases, and 13 bases lay between the germline ends. The CDR3 length is 14 residues. CDR1 and CDR2 (germline): MNHEY, SVGAGI. The CDR3 nucleotides read TGTGCCACCGTCTGGCTTTATAGCAATCAGCCCCAGCATTTT. Translated: CATVWLYSNQPQHF.

The chain uses TRBV14 and TRBJ2-2, with D perhaps matching TRBD1 (5 bases). CDR1 is SGHDN, CDR2 FVKESK, per germline. The CDR3 covers 16 residues. Between the trimmed V and J ends, which lost 1 base and 3 bases, there was a span of 12 bases. The CDR3 DNA reads TGTGCCAGCAGCCAAGCCTCAGGGATTTACACCGGGGAGCTGTTTTTT. Residues: CASSQASGIYTGELFF.

The chain employs TRBV2 and TRBJ1-1; tentatively, D is TRBD1 (5 bases). CDR3 length equals 13 residues. The germline gives CDR1 SNHLY, CDR2 FYNNEI. Trimming removed 6 bases at V and 1 base at J, with 9 bases between. In DNA form, the CDR3 reads TGTGCCAGCAGGGTTACAGGGAACACTGAAGCTTTCTTT. Translation gives CASRVTGNTEAFF.